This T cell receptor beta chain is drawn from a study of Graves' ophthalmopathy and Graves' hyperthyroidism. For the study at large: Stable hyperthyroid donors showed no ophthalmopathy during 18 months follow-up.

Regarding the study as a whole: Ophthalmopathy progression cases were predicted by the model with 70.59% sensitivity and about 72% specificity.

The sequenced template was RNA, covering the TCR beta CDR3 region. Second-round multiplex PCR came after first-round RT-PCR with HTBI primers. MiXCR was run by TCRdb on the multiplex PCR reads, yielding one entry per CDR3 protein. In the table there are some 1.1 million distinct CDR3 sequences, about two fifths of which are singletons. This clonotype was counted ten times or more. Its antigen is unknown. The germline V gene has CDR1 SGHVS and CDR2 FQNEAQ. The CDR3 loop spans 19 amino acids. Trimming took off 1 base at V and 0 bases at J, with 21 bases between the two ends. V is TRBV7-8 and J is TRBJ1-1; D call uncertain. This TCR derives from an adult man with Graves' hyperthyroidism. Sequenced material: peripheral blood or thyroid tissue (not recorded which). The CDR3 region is CASSLGTSPSRGMNTEAFF. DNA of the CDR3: TGTGCCAGCAGCTTAGGCACGAGCCCGTCCCGGGGAATGAACACTGAAGCTTTCTTT.